The 14 T cell receptor beta chains reported below all come from one sample, sequenced in a study of cytomegalovirus exposure and HLA in healthy donors. A multiplex PCR was run with 60 Vbeta primers and 13 Jbeta primers. TCRdb keeps only in-frame clones here, not all; method: immunoSEQ multiplex PCR. The sample includes about 92,000 clones. The specimen was PBMCs. The receptors here all came from a middle-aged man in good health and CMV-seropositive.

The chain carries TRBV4-2 and TRBJ2-5, with TRBD2 matching 14 bases. The CDR3 sequence is 20 residues long. The V gene end was trimmed by 2 bases and the J gene end by 5 bases; junction bases not matched to a gene: 16. Germline V CDR1 and CDR2: LGHNA, YNFKEQ. CDR3 region: CASSQSGTSGSTLRLETQYF. DNA for the CDR3: TGTGCCAGCAGCCAATCCGGGACTAGCGGGAGTACCTTACGGCTTGAGACCCAGTACTTC.

The chain is built from TRBV6-5 and TRBJ1-1, with 8 bases fitting TRBD1. V lost 0 bases to trimming and J lost 10 bases; unmatched junction nucleotides: 7. The germline gives CDR1 MNHEY, CDR2 SVGAGI. This CDR3 region has 14 residues. CDR3 nucleotides: TGTGCCAGCAGTTACTCATCGGGCAGGGGGCCAGCTTTCTTT. The encoded protein is CASSYSSGRGPAFF.

This chain joins TRBV6-9 and TRBJ1-1, with 10 positions matching TRBD1. The CDR3 totals 17 residues. J gave up 4 bases and V 2 bases, and 10 bases lay outside the gene matches. The germline gives CDR1 MNHGY, CDR2 SVAAGI. The CDR3 sequence is CASSYPGQGERFTEAFF. In DNA, the CDR3 is TGTGCCAGCAGTTATCCCGGACAGGGGGAAAGGTTCACTGAAGCTTTCTTT.

The chain links TRBV7-2 to TRBJ2-3; D unclear. The germline V gene encodes CDR1 SGHTA and CDR2 FQGNSA. The ends were cut back, 5 bases at V and 4 bases at J, with 25 bases in the middle. The CDR3 length is 18 residues. The chain's CDR3 is CASSQVYFGLKLPDTQYF. DNA for the CDR3: TGTGCCAGCAGCCAAGTATATTTCGGTCTCAAGCTTCCAGATACGCAGTATTTT.

This rearrangement joins TRBV30 to TRBJ2-7; D is perhaps TRBD1 (5 bases). Trimming removed 1 base at V and 7 bases at J, with 14 bases between. CDR1 and CDR2 from the germline V gene are GTSNPN and SVGIG (reference sequence). CDR3 length equals 13 residues. This CDR3 reads CAWSGQTAGEQYF. CDR3 nucleotide sequence: TGTGCCTGGAGTGGACAGACGGCCGGGGAGCAGTACTTC.

The V call is TRBV11-2, the J call TRBJ2-7; D is undetermined. V was shortened by 4 bases and J by 0 bases, with 10 bases between the two germline ends. The length of the CDR3 is 14 residues. Germline-derived CDR1 and CDR2 are SGHAT and FQNNGV. The CDR3 coding sequence is TGTGCCAGCAGCTCAGCACAGAGCTCCTACGAGCAGTACGTC. This gives the protein CASSSAQSSYEQYV.

The gene calls are TRBV28 and TRBJ1-2; 7 positions match TRBD1. The CDR3 totals 16 residues. The germline V gene has CDR1 MDHEN and CDR2 SYDVKM. V trimming: 5 bases; J trimming: 2 bases; junction bases outside the gene matches: 11. The CDR3 nucleotides are TGTGCCAGCAGTCCCCTGGGCGACAGGGCCAACTATGGCTACACCTTC. This gives the protein CASSPLGDRANYGYTF.

This sequence joins TRBV7-3 and TRBJ2-1; a weak D match, TRBD1 (6 bases). V gave up 5 bases and J gave up 9 bases, with 20 bases separating them. CDR1 and CDR2 from the germline V gene are SGHTA and FQGTGA. This CDR3 is 15 amino acids long. The CDR3 DNA is TGTGCCAGCAGCCCCCAGGGGAGAGGGCAGAGTGAGCAGTTCTTC. This gives the protein CASSPQGRGQSEQFF.

The chain links TRBV4-1 to TRBJ2-2, with TRBD2 identical over 7 bases. The CDR3 runs 16 residues. CDR1 MGHRA and CDR2 YSYEKL come from the germline V gene. V was clipped by 0 bases and J by 4 bases; unmatched bases: 5. Here the CDR3 reads CASSQEPGRVTGELFF. CDR3 DNA: TGCGCCAGCAGCCAAGAACCAGGGAGGGTCACCGGGGAGCTGTTTTTT.

The V call is TRBV4-3, the J call TRBJ1-2, with D uncertain. CDR1 and CDR2 (germline): LGHNA, YSLEER. The V gene lost 0 bases and the J gene lost 0 bases, with 8 bases spanning the gap. The CDR3 contains 15 residues. CDR3 sequence: CASSQEVSANYGYTF. The CDR3 DNA follows: TGCGCCAGCAGCCAAGAGGTATCGGCTAACTATGGCTACACCTTC.

The CDR3: CASSLSGDSSYEQYF. The DNA for the CDR3 is TGTGCCAGCTCACTTTCCGGGGATTCCTCCTACGAGCAGTACTTC. The J gene is TRBJ2-5, the V gene TRBV18, with D perhaps TRBD2 (5 bases). Matching the DNA end better, TRBJ2-7 makes the J call doubtful. CDR3 length: 15 residues. In germline, CDR1 is KGHSH, CDR2 LQKENI.

The V and J genes are TRBV7-2 and TRBJ1-5; tentative D call: TRBD1 (6 bases). The CDR3 spans 14 residues. V lost 5 bases and J lost 7, with 15 bases in between. CDR1 is SGHTA and CDR2 is FQGNSA in the germline V gene. The CDR3 here is CASSQNGGQQPQHF. The CDR3 nucleotides read TGTGCCAGCAGCCAGAACGGGGGGCAACAGCCCCAGCATTTT.

The gene calls are TRBV18 and TRBJ2-7; 9 nucleotides align to TRBD2. Trimming removed 3 bases from V and 3 bases from J; junction bases left unmatched: 12. CDR1 KGHSH and CDR2 LQKENI come from the germline V gene. The CDR3 contains 17 residues. DNA of the CDR3: TGTGCCAGCTCACCTACCCCTAGCGGGAAGTTGGGCTACGAGCAGTACTTC. Protein sequence: CASSPTPSGKLGYEQYF.

The rearrangement links TRBV7-9 to TRBJ2-1; 9 bases line up with TRBD1. CDR1 and CDR2 (germline): SEHNR, FQNEAQ (reference sequence). V lost 5 bases to trimming and J lost 5 bases; unmatched junction nucleotides: 16. The CDR3 loop spans 18 amino acids. This CDR3 is CASSPYRLPGQGDNEQFF. The CDR3 bases are TGTGCCAGCAGCCCTTACCGCTTACCGGGACAGGGAGACAATGAGCAGTTCTTC.